The T cell receptor beta chain described here comes from a study of T cell changes during pregnancy in multiple sclerosis. Repertoires were generated with immunoSEQ multiplex PCR, while TCRdb's copy carries only in-frame clones and drops some. The sample holds approximately 130,000 clones; about 95% are singletons and the top ten take over 0.35%. This CDR3 comprises 17 residues. Trimming took 3 bases from V and 5 from J; bases not matched to a gene: 14. CDR1 MNHEY and CDR2 SMNVEV come from the germline V gene (reference sequence). This sequence originates from a female donor with multiple sclerosis, enrolled in a pregnancy study. The V gene is TRBV27, the J gene TRBJ2-7, with 9 bases that match TRBD2. The sequencing used peripheral blood, collected after pregnancy. The CDR3 DNA follows: TGTGCCAGCAGTTTCGGAGGGTACGGGACTAGCTGGAACGAGCAGTACTTC. Its protein is CASSFGGYGTSWNEQYF.